These 26 T cell receptor beta chains came from one sample sequenced in a study of control samples from healthy donors and cancer patients. Profiled with immunoSEQ multiplex PCR; TCRdb holds only in-frame clones, not every one. Found here are about 75,000 clones, 85% to 95% of them singletons; the top ten hold approximately 6%. Source material: blood. All receptors derive from a woman in her forties in good health.

This clone came up once. V usage is TRBV7-9 and J usage is TRBJ2-1, with 7 bases matching TRBD2. CDR3 size: 16 residues. The germline CDR1 and CDR2 sequences are SEHNR and FQNEAQ (reference sequence). Losses at the gene ends were 5 bases for V and 6 bases for J; bases not matched to a gene: 13. The CDR3: CASSRPGAGFGNEQFF. The CDR3 nucleotides read TGTGCCAGCAGCCGACCGGGAGCGGGATTTGGCAATGAGCAGTTCTTC.

The rearrangement links TRBV19 to TRBJ2-2, with a tentative D call TRBD1 (5 bases). Between the trimmed V and J ends, which lost 2 bases and 7 bases, there was a span of 11 bases. The CDR3 runs to 14 residues. CDR1 and CDR2 (germline): LNHDA, SQIVND (reference sequence). The CDR3 loop reads CASSIQGIGGELFF. The CDR3 DNA reads TGTGCCAGTAGTATACAGGGAATCGGCGGGGAGCTGTTTTTT.

This chain connects TRBV30 to TRBJ1-6; no clear D gene. Per the germline V gene, CDR1 is GTSNPN and CDR2 is SVGIG (reference sequence). The CDR3 has 13 residues. Trimming shortened V by 4 bases and J by 12 bases, and 16 bases separated the two germline ends. The CDR3 DNA reads TGTGCCTGGAACGGAACCCCACGGCTACCCCTCCACTTT. This encodes CAWNGTPRLPLHF.

The chain carries TRBV4-2 and TRBJ1-1; unclear D gene. Trimming removed 1 base from V and 1 base from J, with 7 bases in between. CDR1 is LGHNA and CDR2 is YNFKEQ in the germline V gene. There are 14 residues in the CDR3. This CDR3 is CASSQVPRNTEAFF. In nucleotides, the CDR3 is TGTGCCAGCAGCCAAGTCCCCAGGAACACTGAAGCTTTCTTT.

The count of this clone is one. The chain joins TRBV7-2 to TRBJ2-2; D remains unclear. V gave up 5 bases and J gave up 2 bases, with 6 bases separating them. Germline V lookup: CDR1 SGHTA, CDR2 FQGNSA. The CDR3 length is 13 residues. The CDR3: CASSAANTGELFF. CDR3 bases: TGTGCCAGCAGCGCCGCCAACACCGGGGAGCTGTTTTTT.

V gene TRBV3-1 (or the pseudogene TRBV3-2) combines with J gene TRBJ1-2; 7 bases are a match to TRBD1. CDR3 size: 15 residues. V lost 4 bases, J lost 3 bases, and 8 bases stayed unmatched. Germline V gene sequence: CDR1 LGHDT, CDR2 YNNKEL (reference sequence). CDR3 sequence: CASSPGQVGDYGYTF. DNA of the CDR3: TGTGCCAGCAGCCCCGGACAGGTCGGGGACTATGGCTACACCTTC.

J is TRBJ2-7 and V is TRBV29-1; 7 positions agree with TRBD1. The CDR3 runs 13 residues. J lost 0 bases, V lost 4 bases, and 3 bases had no gene match. CDR1 and CDR2 (germline): SQVTM, ANQGSEA. In nucleotides, the CDR3 is TGCAGCGTTGGAGGGACAGCCTCCTACGAGCAGTACTTC. This gives the protein CSVGGTASYEQYF.

The genes are TRBV11-2 and TRBJ2-7; 7 nucleotides agree with TRBD1. Trimming took 1 base from V and 0 from J; bases not matched to a gene: 3. This CDR3 spans 15 amino acids. Germline CDR1 and CDR2: SGHAT and FQNNGV. In DNA, the CDR3 is TGTGCCAGCAGCTTAGGGGACAGCTTCTCCTACGAGCAGTACTTC. This encodes CASSLGDSFSYEQYF.

This chain uses TRBV20-1 with TRBJ2-7; possible D gene TRBD2, 5 bases. CDR3 length: 10 residues. Germline CDR1 is DFQATT and CDR2 is SNEGSKA (reference sequence). Trimming stripped 6 bases from V and 6 bases from J, with 9 bases between. The CDR3: CSAPSGEQYF. The DNA of the CDR3 is TGCAGTGCCCCAAGCGGCGAGCAGTACTTC.

J is TRBJ2-7 and V is TRBV29-1; no clear D gene. CDR1 and CDR2 (germline): SQVTM, ANQGSEA. The CDR3 is 14 residues long. V was pared by 6 bases and J by 2 bases, with 17 bases between. As DNA, the CDR3 is TGCAGCGTCCGCCCTGCGGTTGCCCCCTACGAGCAGTACTTC. Translation gives CSVRPAVAPYEQYF.

The V call is TRBV27, the J call TRBJ1-1, with 7 bases identical to TRBD1. The CDR3 loop spans 20 amino acids. Germline V lookup: CDR1 MNHEY, CDR2 SMNVEV (reference sequence). Trimming cost V 5 bases and J 2 bases; bases outside gene matches: 23. CDR3 protein: CASSRPGQSQRGAYNTEAFF. DNA of the CDR3: TGTGCCAGCAGTCGGCCGGGACAGAGCCAAAGGGGGGCCTATAACACTGAAGCTTTCTTT.

The chain has TRBV9 and TRBJ1-1; no reliable D call. V lost 0 bases and J lost 2, with 8 bases in between. There are 14 residues in the CDR3. Germline lookup yields CDR1 SGDLS and CDR2 YYNGEE. The CDR3 loop reads CASSVGWRNTEAFF. The CDR3 region has the DNA TGTGCCAGCAGCGTAGGCTGGCGAAACACTGAAGCTTTCTTT.

The V gene is TRBV11-2, the J gene TRBJ1-4, with TRBD1 matching 7 bases. The CDR3 is 15 residues long. Germline CDR1 reads SGHAT; CDR2 reads FQNNGV. Trimming took 5 bases from V and 7 from J; bases not matched to a gene: 10. CDR3 region: CASSPKQGRGEKLFF. The CDR3 DNA reads as TGTGCCAGCAGCCCGAAACAGGGGAGGGGTGAAAAACTGTTTTTT.

The chain couples TRBV15 to TRBJ1-4, with D possibly being TRBD1 (5 bases). CDR1 LNHNV and CDR2 YYDKDF come from the germline V gene (reference sequence). V was trimmed by 0 bases and J by 5 bases, leaving 22 bases between them. The CDR3 runs to 19 residues. The CDR3 region is CATSRDRYRLEGENEKLFF. CDR3 DNA sequence: TGTGCCACCAGCAGAGATAGGTACAGGCTGGAGGGAGAAAATGAAAAACTGTTTTTT. Looking up the rest from reference TRBV15 and TRBJ1-4 gives the full variable domain: DAMVIQNPRYQVTQFGKPVTLSCSQTLNHNVMYWYQQKSSQAPKLLFHYYDKDFNNEADTPDNFQSRRPNTSFCFLDIRSPGLGDTAMYLCATSRDRYRLEGENEKLFFGSGTQLSVL.

The V call is TRBV6-2 or TRBV6-3, the J call TRBJ2-7; 7 bases are a match to TRBD2. The CDR3 length is 16 residues. The germline gives CDR1 MNHEY, CDR2 SVGEGT. Written as DNA, the CDR3 is TGTGCTTGCAGCAGTCTTCCCAGCGGGGAAAGTTACGAGCAGTACTTC. Translating gives CACSSLPSGESYEQYF.

This rearrangement joins TRBV20-1 to TRBJ1-1; the D is unclear. Trimming took off 6 bases at V and 6 bases at J, with 8 bases between the two ends. Germline CDR1 and CDR2: DFQATT and SNEGSKA (reference sequence). The length of the CDR3 is 10 residues. The CDR3 nucleotides are TGCAGTGCAGGCTTGCCTGAAGCTTTCTTT. This encodes CSAGLPEAFF.

The rearrangement joins TRBV2 to TRBJ1-2; D unresolved. Trimming took off 6 bases at V and 4 bases at J, with 9 bases between the two ends. This CDR3 is built from 12 residues. CDR1 SNHLY and CDR2 FYNNEI come from the germline V gene. The CDR3 nucleotides read TGTGCCAGCAGGGAACGTGGCTATGGCTACACCTTC. Translation gives CASRERGYGYTF.

This clone occurred once. V usage is TRBV6-5 and J usage is TRBJ2-7; D possibly uses TRBD1 or TRBD2 (5 bases each). V was shortened by 7 bases and J by 4 bases, with 17 bases between the two germline ends. CDR1 MNHEY and CDR2 SVGAGI come from the germline V gene. This CDR3 is 14 amino acids long. The CDR3: CASTPWGTKYEQYF. The CDR3 DNA is TGTGCCAGCACCCCATGGGGGACGAAGTACGAGCAGTACTTC.

This clone was seen just once. The chain has TRBV3-1 (or the pseudogene TRBV3-2) and TRBJ1-3; no clear D gene. Germline loops: CDR1 LGHDT, CDR2 YNNKEL (reference sequence). Trimming took off 4 bases at V and 4 bases at J, with 2 bases between the two ends. The CDR3 is 11 amino acids. CDR3 nucleotides: TGTGCCAGCAGCCCCGGAAACACCATATATTTT. Residues: CASSPGNTIYF.

CDR3 protein: CASSVAPGGRNEQFF. The CDR3 DNA is TGTGCCAGCAGCGTAGCTCCGGGGGGGCGGAATGAGCAGTTCTTC. The chain joins TRBV9 to TRBJ2-1; 8 bases are a match to TRBD2. The CDR3 length is 15 residues. The germline V gene has CDR1 SGDLS and CDR2 YYNGEE. V lost 0 bases, J lost 7 bases, and 6 bases stayed unmatched.

The DNA of the CDR3 is TGTGCCAGCAGTCGAGACAGGTTCTACGAGCAGTACTTC. It specifies CASSRDRFYEQYF. The chain recombines TRBV6-6 with TRBJ2-7, with a possible D match to TRBD1 (6 bases). This CDR3 has 13 residues. Trimming cost V 5 bases and J 3 bases, with 11 bases left between them. Germline V gives CDR1 MNHNY, CDR2 SVGAGI (reference sequence).

The genes are TRBV6-5 and TRBJ2-7; D is ambiguous. V lost 6 bases to trimming and J lost 1 base, with 16 bases between them. There are 15 residues in the CDR3. Germline CDR1 and CDR2: MNHEY and SVGAGI. In nucleotides, the CDR3 is TGTGCCAGCAGCAAAAGGGCGGACGGGTCCTACGAGCAGTACTTC. Encoded protein: CASSKRADGSYEQYF.

The rearrangement links TRBV6-5 to TRBJ1-1, with unresolved D. This CDR3 comprises 15 residues. Trimming removed 2 bases at V and 2 bases at J, with 12 bases between. CDR1 is MNHEY and CDR2 is SVGAGI in the germline V gene. DNA of the CDR3: TGTGCCAGCAGTTACGAGGTTGCGGGAAACACTGAAGCTTTCTTT. Encoded protein: CASSYEVAGNTEAFF.

This clone was detected once. The gene calls are TRBV18 and TRBJ1-4; a possible D gene is TRBD1 (6 bases). Trimming removed 6 bases at V and 6 bases at J, with 14 bases between. Germline CDR1 reads KGHSH; CDR2 reads LQKENI. CDR3 length equals 14 residues. The CDR3 nucleotides read TGTGCCAGCTCCCCCCGAGGGGGGGATGAAAAACTGTTTTTT. Translating gives CASSPRGGDEKLFF.

The rearrangement links TRBV6-1 to TRBJ1-5, with D unresolved. This CDR3 has 15 amino acids. Trimming stripped 2 bases from V and 7 bases from J, with 15 bases between. The germline V gene has CDR1 MNHNS and CDR2 SASEGT. The CDR3: CASSEQRVVGQPQHF. DNA for the CDR3: TGTGCCAGCAGTGAACAGCGGGTCGTAGGACAGCCCCAGCATTTT.

This chain joins TRBV27 and TRBJ2-5; D not certain. This CDR3 contains 14 residues. Germline CDR1 MNHEY, CDR2 SMNVEV (reference sequence). Trimming stripped 7 bases from V and 5 bases from J, with 17 bases between. The CDR3 is CASKMSGFRETQYF. CDR3 DNA sequence: TGTGCCAGCAAAATGAGTGGGTTTCGGGAGACCCAGTACTTC.